In its sample, the clone carrying this T cell receptor (beta chain) was seen a few times. V was clipped by 1 base and J by 8 bases; unmatched bases: 13. This CDR3 has 17 amino acids. Germline CDR1 reads DFQATT; CDR2 reads SNEGSKA (reference sequence). This record comes from a study of T-cell reconstitution after alpha-beta-depleted transplantation in children. Unique molecular identifiers were incorporated into the prepared TCRbeta library. TCRdb passed the PCR reads through MiXCR, listing each CDR3 protein once. Of more than 85,000 distinct CDR3 sequences in the sample, 9% to 12% were seen once. Material: PBMCs from the stem cell graft donor, obtained from the stem cell graft. The receptor was isolated from a human donor who donated a stem cell graft to a child with acute lymphoblastic leukemia. This sequence joins TRBV20-1 and TRBJ1-4; 10 bases line up with TRBD1. The CDR3 sequence is CSARGQGARREDEKLFF. CDR3 nucleotides: TGCAGTGCTAGAGGACAGGGGGCTCGTCGCGAGGACGAAAAACTGTTTTTT.